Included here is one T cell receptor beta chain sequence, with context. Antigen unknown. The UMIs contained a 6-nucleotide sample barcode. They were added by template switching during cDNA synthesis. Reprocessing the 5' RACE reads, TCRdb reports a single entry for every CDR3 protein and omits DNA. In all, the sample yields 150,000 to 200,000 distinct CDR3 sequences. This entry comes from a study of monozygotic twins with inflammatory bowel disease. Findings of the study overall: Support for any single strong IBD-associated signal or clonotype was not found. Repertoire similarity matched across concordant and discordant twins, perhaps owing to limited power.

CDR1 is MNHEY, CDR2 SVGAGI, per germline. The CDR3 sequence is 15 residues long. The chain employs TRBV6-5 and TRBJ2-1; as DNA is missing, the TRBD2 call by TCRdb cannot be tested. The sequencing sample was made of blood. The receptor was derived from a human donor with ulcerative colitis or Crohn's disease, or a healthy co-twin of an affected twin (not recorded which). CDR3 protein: CASSYRSSGDDEQFF.